The clone carrying this T cell receptor (beta chain) was recorded many times. One entry per CDR3 protein, called by TCRdb with MiXCR from the 5' RACE reads. Altogether 20,000 to 25,000 distinct CDR3 sequences are present, approximately 4.5% being singletons, with the ten largest covering less than 8%. Time point reported: sample taken at primary tumor resection. Sequencing covered unsorted whole RNA taken from tumor, nontumor lung or frozen PBMC. This entry belongs to a study of spatial heterogeneity in lung cancer. Sequenced material: PBMCs, taken at surgery. This clonotype was obtained from a male donor with early-stage non-small cell lung cancer.

CDR3 bases: TGTGCCAGCAGTTCGAACGGGAGGGCCGGAGATACGCAGTATTTT. Its protein is CASSSNGRAGDTQYF. The rearrangement uses TRBV12-3 or TRBV12-4 and TRBJ2-3; the match to TRBD2 covers 8 bases. The CDR3 is made up of 15 amino acids. J was trimmed by 5 bases and V by 4 bases; bases with no gene match: 8.